This T cell receptor beta chain was observed in a study of blood T cell repertoires in COVID-19. The trim removed 1 base at V and 1 base at J, leaving 3 bases unmatched. The CDR3 sequence is 15 residues long. Germline-derived CDR1 and CDR2 are MGHRA and YSYEKL. Data came from immunoSEQ multiplex PCR; TCRdb stores just in-frame clones and leaves some out. The table includes approximately 150,000 clones, about 90% detected once. The sequence derives from a human donor with acute COVID-19. The donor label of this sample is uncertain. V gene TRBV4-1 combines with J gene TRBJ1-2, with TRBD1 identical over 7 bases. Sequences were obtained from PBMCs or T cells enriched from blood (not recorded which). The CDR3 protein is CASSQVQGSNYGYTF. The CDR3 nucleotides read TGCGCCAGCAGCCAAGTACAGGGGAGTAACTATGGCTACACCTTC.